This T cell receptor (beta chain) was observed in a study of esophageal squamous cell carcinoma under preoperative chemotherapy. Study outcomes and limitations: Peripheral T cells migrating into the tumor appeared to partly supply post-treatment tumor-infiltrating lymphocytes. After chemotherapy, TCR diversity rose significantly in peripheral T cells but not in tumor-infiltrating lymphocytes.

A note on this clonotype: Its matching antigen is unknown.

TCRdb reprocessed the PCR reads via MiXCR and lists one record per CDR3 protein. The sample shows some 30,000 distinct CDR3 sequences, around half of them seen only once. Noted time point: after preoperative PTX-NDP chemotherapy. Patients received paclitaxel-nedaplatin as preoperative chemotherapy before surgery. The sample was collected from a patient given preoperative chemotherapy. This clonotype originated in a human donor with esophageal squamous cell carcinoma. The donor label of this sample is uncertain.

The CDR3 loop is CASTQMGTEAFF. The CDR3 nucleotides are TGTGCCAGCACTCAAATGGGGACTGAAGCTTTCTTT. The V call is TRBV7-2, the J call TRBJ1-1, with unresolved D. Germline CDR1 and CDR2: SGHTA and FQGNSA. V was trimmed by 7 bases and J by 5 bases, leaving 11 bases between them. The CDR3 is 12 residues long.